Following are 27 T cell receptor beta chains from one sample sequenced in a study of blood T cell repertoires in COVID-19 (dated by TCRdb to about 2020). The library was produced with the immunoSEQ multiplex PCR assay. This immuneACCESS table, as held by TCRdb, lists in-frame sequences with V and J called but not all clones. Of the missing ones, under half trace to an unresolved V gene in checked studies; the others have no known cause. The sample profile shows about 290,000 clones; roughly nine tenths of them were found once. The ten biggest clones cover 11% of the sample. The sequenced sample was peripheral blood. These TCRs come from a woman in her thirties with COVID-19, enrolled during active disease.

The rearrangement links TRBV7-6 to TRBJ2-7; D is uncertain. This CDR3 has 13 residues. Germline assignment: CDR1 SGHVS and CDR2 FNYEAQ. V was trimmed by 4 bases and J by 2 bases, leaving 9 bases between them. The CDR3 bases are TGTGCCAGCAGCTCACAGACAACCTACGAGCAGTACTTC. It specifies CASSSQTTYEQYF.

CDR3 protein: CASSLPQAKQGLSTDTQYF. As DNA, the CDR3 is TGTGCCAGCAGCTTACCGCAGGCAAAACAGGGGCTGAGCACAGATACGCAGTATTTT. The chain joins TRBV7-9 to TRBJ2-3; 7 nucleotides line up with TRBD1. The CDR3 is made up of 19 amino acids. CDR1 is SEHNR and CDR2 is FQNEAQ in the germline V gene (reference sequence). Unmatched junction bases numbered 14, after V lost 2 bases and J lost 0 bases.

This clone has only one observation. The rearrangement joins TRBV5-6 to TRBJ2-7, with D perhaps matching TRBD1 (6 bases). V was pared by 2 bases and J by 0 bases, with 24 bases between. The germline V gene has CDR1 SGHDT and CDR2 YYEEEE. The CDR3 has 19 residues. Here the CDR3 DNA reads TGTGCCAGCAGCTTAGTGGGGGCGTGGGGAACCCCAAACTCCTACGAGCAGTACTTC. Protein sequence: CASSLVGAWGTPNSYEQYF.

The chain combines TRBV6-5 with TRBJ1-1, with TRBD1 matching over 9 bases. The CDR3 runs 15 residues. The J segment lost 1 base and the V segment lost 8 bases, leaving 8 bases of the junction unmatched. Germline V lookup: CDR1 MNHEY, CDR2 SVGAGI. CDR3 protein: CASWYRGRANTEAFF. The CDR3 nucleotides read TGTGCCAGCTGGTACAGGGGGCGTGCGAACACTGAAGCTTTCTTT.

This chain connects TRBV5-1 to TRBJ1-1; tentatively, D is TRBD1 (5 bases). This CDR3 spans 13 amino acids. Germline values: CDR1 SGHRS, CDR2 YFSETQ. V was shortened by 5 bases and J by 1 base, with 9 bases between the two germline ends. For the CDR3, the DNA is TGCGCCAGCAGTCTACAGGCGAACACTGAAGCTTTCTTT. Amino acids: CASSLQANTEAFF.

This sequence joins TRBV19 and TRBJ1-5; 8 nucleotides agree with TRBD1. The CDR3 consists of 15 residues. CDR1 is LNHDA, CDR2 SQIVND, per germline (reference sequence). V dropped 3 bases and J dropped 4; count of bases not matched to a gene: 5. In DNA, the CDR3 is TGTGCCAGTAGTATGTTCGGACAGGGTAATCAGCCCCAGCATTTT. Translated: CASSMFGQGNQPQHF.

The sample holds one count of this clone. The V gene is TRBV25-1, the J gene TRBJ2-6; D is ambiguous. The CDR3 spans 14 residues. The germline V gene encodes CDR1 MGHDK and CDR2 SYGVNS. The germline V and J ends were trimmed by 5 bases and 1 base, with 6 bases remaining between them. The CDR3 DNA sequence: TGTGCCAGCAGTTCCCAATCTGGGGCCAACGTCCTGACTTTC. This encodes CASSSQSGANVLTF.

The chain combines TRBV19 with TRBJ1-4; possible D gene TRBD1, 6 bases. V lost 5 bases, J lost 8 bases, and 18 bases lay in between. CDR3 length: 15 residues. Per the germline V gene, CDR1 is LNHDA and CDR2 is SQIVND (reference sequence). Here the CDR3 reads CASSPTGPNVEKLFF. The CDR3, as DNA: TGTGCCAGTAGTCCCACAGGGCCCAATGTGGAAAAACTGTTTTTT.

The CDR3: CASERRWESSYNSPLHF. CDR3 nucleotide sequence: TGTGCCAGCGAACGGAGGTGGGAGAGCTCCTATAATTCACCCCTCCACTTT. This sequence joins TRBV5-6 and TRBJ1-6; no clear D gene. Germline values: CDR1 SGHDT, CDR2 YYEEEE. The CDR3 spans 17 residues. V lost 7 bases and J 0 bases, leaving 17 bases between the germline ends.

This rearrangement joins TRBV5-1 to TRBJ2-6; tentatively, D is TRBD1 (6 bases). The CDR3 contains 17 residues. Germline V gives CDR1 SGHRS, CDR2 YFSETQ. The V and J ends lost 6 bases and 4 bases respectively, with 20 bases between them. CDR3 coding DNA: TGCGCCAGCACTCCGGGACATTCTTTTAACGGGGCCAACGTCCTGACTTTC. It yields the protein CASTPGHSFNGANVLTF.

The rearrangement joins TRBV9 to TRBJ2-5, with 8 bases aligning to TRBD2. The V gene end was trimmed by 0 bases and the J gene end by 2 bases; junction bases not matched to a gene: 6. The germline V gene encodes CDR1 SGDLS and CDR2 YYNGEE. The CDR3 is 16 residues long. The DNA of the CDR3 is TGTGCCAGCAGCGTAGATGGTAGCGGGGTTCAAGAGACCCAGTACTTC. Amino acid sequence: CASSVDGSGVQETQYF.

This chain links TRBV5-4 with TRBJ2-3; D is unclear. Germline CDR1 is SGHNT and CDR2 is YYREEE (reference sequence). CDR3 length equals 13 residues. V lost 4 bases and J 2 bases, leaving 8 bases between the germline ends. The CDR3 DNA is TGTGCCAGCAGCCTCCCCTCCACAGATACGCAGTATTTT. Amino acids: CASSLPSTDTQYF.

The CDR3 region has the DNA TGCGCCAGCAGCCAAGAGGGGGGGCGAAACACCATATATTTT. Protein: CASSQEGGRNTIYF. V usage is TRBV4-1 and J usage is TRBJ1-3, with D perhaps matching TRBD1 (6 bases). Germline CDR1 and CDR2: MGHRA and YSYEKL. The CDR3 is 14 residues long. V lost 0 bases, J lost 5 bases, and 8 bases lay in between.

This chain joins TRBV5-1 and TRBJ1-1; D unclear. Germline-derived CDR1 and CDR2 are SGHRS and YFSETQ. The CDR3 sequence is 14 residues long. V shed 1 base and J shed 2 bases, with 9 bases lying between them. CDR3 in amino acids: CASSLLVLNTEAFF. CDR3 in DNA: TGCGCCAGCAGCTTGCTAGTCCTAAACACTGAAGCTTTCTTT.

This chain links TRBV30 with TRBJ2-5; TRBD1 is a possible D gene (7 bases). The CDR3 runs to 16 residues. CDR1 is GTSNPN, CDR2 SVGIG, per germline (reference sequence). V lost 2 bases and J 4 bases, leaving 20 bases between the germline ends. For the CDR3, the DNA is TGTGCCTGGAGTATAAAGGGGGCTAAGGGGGGAGAGACCCAGTACTTC. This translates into CAWSIKGAKGGETQYF.

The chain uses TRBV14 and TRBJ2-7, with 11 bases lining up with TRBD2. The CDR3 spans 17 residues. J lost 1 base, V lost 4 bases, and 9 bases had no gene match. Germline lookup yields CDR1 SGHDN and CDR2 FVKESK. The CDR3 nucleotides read TGTGCCAGCAGCCTTAGCGGGGGGGCCGTTGGGTCCTACGAGCAGTACTTC. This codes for CASSLSGGAVGSYEQYF. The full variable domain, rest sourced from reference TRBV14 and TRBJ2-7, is EAGVTQFPSHSVIEKGQTVTLRCDPISGHDNLYWYRRVMGKEIKFLLHFVKESKQDESGMPNNRFLAERTGGTYSTLKVQPAELEDSGVYFCASSLSGGAVGSYEQYFGPGTRLTVT.

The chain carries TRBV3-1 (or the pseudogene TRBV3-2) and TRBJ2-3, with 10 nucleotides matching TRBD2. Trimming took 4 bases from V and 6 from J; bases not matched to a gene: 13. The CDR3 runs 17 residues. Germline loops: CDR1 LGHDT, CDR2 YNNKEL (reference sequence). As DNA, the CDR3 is TGTGCCAGCAGCCGACGGGCAGCGGGGGGGCCTGGGGATACGCAGTATTTT. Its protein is CASSRRAAGGPGDTQYF.

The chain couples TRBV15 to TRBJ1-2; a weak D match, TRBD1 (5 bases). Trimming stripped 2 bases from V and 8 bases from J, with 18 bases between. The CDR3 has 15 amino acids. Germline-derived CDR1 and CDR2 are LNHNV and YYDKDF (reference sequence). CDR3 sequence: CATSRPQGGMRGYTF. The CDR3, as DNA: TGTGCCACCAGCAGACCCCAGGGAGGGATGAGGGGCTACACCTTC.

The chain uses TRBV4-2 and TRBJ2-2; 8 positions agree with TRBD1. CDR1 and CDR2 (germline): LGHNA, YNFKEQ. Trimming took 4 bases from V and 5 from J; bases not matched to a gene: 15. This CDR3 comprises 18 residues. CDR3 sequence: CASSRKMGQGAWTGELFF. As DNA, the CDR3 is TGTGCCAGCAGCCGTAAGATGGGGCAGGGGGCTTGGACCGGGGAGCTGTTTTTT.

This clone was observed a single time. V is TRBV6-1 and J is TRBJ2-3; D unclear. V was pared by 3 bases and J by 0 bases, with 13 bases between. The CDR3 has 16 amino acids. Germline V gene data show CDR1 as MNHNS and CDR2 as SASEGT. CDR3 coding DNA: TGTGCCAGCAGTGAGAAGACAATTTCTAGCACAGATACGCAGTATTTT. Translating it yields CASSEKTISSTDTQYF.

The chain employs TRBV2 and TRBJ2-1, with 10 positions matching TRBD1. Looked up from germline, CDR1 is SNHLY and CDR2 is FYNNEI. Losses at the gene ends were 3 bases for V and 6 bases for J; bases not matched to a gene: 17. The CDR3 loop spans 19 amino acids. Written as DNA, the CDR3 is TGTGCCAGCAGTGACATAGTGTCGGCGGGACAGGGGAAATTCAATGAGCAGTTCTTC. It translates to CASSDIVSAGQGKFNEQFF.

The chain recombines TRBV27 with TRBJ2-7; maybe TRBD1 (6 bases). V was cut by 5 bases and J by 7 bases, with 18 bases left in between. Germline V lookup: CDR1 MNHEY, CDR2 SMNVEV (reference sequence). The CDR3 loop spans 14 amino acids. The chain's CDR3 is CASSPDRSGREQYF. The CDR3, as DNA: TGTGCCAGCAGTCCCGACAGGTCAGGCCGGGAGCAGTACTTC.

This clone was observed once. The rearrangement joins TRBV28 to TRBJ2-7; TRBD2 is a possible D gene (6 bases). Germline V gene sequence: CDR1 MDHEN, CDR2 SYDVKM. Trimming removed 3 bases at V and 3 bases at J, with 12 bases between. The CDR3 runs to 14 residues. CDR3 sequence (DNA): TGTGCCAGCAGTTTCTTCGCGGGGAGCTACGAGCAGTACTTC. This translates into CASSFFAGSYEQYF.

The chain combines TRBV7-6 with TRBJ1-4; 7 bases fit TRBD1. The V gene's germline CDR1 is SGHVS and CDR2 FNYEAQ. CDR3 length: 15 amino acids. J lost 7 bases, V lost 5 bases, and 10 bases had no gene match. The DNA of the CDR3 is TGTGCCAGCAGCGTTCGACAGGGTTGGGGTGAAAAACTGTTTTTT. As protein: CASSVRQGWGEKLFF.

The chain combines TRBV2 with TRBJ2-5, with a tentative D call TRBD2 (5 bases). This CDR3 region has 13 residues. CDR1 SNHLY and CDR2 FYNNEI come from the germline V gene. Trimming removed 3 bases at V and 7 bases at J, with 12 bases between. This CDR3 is CASSEIAEGTQYF. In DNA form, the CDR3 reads TGTGCCAGCAGTGAGATCGCAGAGGGGACCCAGTACTTC.

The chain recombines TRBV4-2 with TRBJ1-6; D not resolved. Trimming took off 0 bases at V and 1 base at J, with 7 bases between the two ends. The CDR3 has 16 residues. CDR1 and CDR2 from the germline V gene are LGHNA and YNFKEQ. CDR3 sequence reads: CASSQDSGSYNSPLHF. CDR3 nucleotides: TGTGCCAGCAGCCAAGATTCGGGGTCCTATAATTCACCCCTCCACTTT.

The CDR3 loop reads CASSLGPPGEQYF. In DNA, the CDR3 is TGTGCCAGCAGTTTAGGTCCACCGGGGGAGCAGTACTTC. The chain is built from TRBV28 and TRBJ2-7, with D possibly matching TRBD2 (5 bases). Trimming took 2 bases from V and 7 from J, leaving 12 bases between them. CDR3 size: 13 residues. The germline CDR1 and CDR2 sequences are MDHEN and SYDVKM. Filled out from reference TRBV28 and TRBJ2-7, the complete variable domain reads DVKVTQSSRYLVKRTGEKVFLECVQDMDHENMFWYRQDPGLGLRLIYFSYDVKMKEKGDIPEGYSVSREKKERFSLILESASTNQTSMYLCASSLGPPGEQYFGPGTRLTVT.